Listed below are T cell receptor beta chains from one sample, sequenced in a study of blood T cell repertoires in COVID-19. Sequencing was performed with immunoSEQ multiplex PCR; in TCRdb, only in-frame clones are kept and a portion is missing. The data hold over 150,000 clones, with about 88% observed a single time. The sample consisted of PBMCs or T cells enriched from blood (not recorded which). Every receptor here comes from a man in his forties or fifties who had recovered from COVID-19. Both conserved end residues are part of each CDR3. D genes are given only for firm matches. The listing skips clone size in some rows; elsewhere it reads once, few, many or a size class.

.	TRBV18	TRBD1	TRBJ2-7	CASSPGQQLTLYEQYF	TGTGCCAGCTCACCGGGACAGCAGCTAACCCTCTACGAGCAGTACTTC
once	TRBV5-5	TRBD1	TRBJ1-5	CASSWGQGNQPQHF	TGTGCCAGCAGCTGGGGACAGGGGAATCAGCCCCAGCATTTT
.	TRBV14	TRBD1	TRBJ1-1	CASSPDRGNEAFF	TGTGCCAGCAGCCCCGACAGGGGCAATGAAGCTTTCTTT
few	TRBV5-1	.	TRBJ2-4	CASSLGGDNYSRGF	TGCGCCAGCAGCTTGGGAGGGGACAACTACTCAAGAGGCTTC
once	TRBV5-1	TRBD1	TRBJ1-6	CASSLGSRDRLSPLHF	TGCGCCAGCAGCTTGGGGTCCCGGGACAGGCTTTCACCCCTCCACTTT
.	TRBV2	.	TRBJ1-6	CASSFDSSYNSPLHF	TGTGCCAGCAGTTTCGACAGCTCCTATAATTCACCCCTCCACTTT
.	TRBV29-1	.	TRBJ1-1	CSVVQGNFNTEAFF	TGCAGCGTTGTACAGGGTAACTTCAACACTGAAGCTTTCTTT
.	TRBV6-5	TRBD1	TRBJ1-5	CASSRTGLNQPQHF	TGTGCCAGCAGTCGGACAGGGCTCAATCAGCCCCAGCATTTT
.	TRBV14	.	TRBJ2-3	CASSPLRGTSTDTQYF	TGTGCCAGCAGCCCGCTCCGGGGGACTAGCACAGATACGCAGTATTTT
once	TRBV30	.	TRBJ1-1	CAWSVSDTEAFF	TGTGCCTGGAGTGTGTCGGACACTGAAGCTTTCTTT
.	TRBV18	.	TRBJ1-1	CASSRTDNTEAFF	TGTGCCAGCTCACGGACAGACAACACTGAAGCTTTCTTT
.	TRBV11-3	TRBD2	TRBJ2-1	CASSLGGGAYNEQFF	TGTGCCAGCAGCTTGGGCGGGGGGGCGTACAATGAGCAGTTCTTC
few	TRBV30	.	TRBJ2-7	CAWGPRVDEQYF	TGTGCCTGGGGTCCGCGGGTCGACGAGCAGTACTTC
.	TRBV6-5	TRBD1	TRBJ2-2	CASSYDRVGTGELFF	TGTGCCAGCAGTTATGACAGGGTCGGCACCGGGGAGCTGTTTTTT
.	TRBV7-2	.	TRBJ1-1	CASSRSVGAQGTEAFF	TGTGCCAGCAGCCGCTCGGTGGGGGCCCAAGGCACTGAAGCTTTCTTT
.	TRBV2	.	TRBJ1-4	CASRAGGGGNEKLFF	TGTGCCAGCAGGGCCGGTGGGGGCGGGAATGAAAAACTGTTTTTT
.	TRBV27	TRBD1	TRBJ1-5	CASSLSGTENQPQHF	TGTGCCAGCAGTTTATCAGGGACAGAAAATCAGCCCCAGCATTTT
.	TRBV4-2	TRBD2	TRBJ2-1	CASSQGAGGANEQFF	TGTGCCAGCAGCCAGGGAGCGGGGGGCGCGAATGAGCAGTTCTTC
.	TRBV7-6	.	TRBJ2-5	CASSPYPGKETQYF	TGTGCCAGCAGCCCCTACCCGGGGAAGGAGACCCAGTACTTC
.	TRBV7-6	TRBD2	TRBJ2-5	CASSLVLRTSIQETQYF	TGTGCCAGCAGCTTAGTATTACGGACTAGCATACAAGAGACCCAGTACTTC